The 2 T cell receptor beta chains below come from one sample, sequenced in a study of blood T cell repertoires in COVID-19. TCRdb keeps only in-frame clones here, not all; method: immunoSEQ multiplex PCR. The sample comprises roughly 250,000 clones, roughly 90% of which are singletons, and more than 5% rests with the top ten. Sequencing was performed on PBMCs or T cells enriched from blood (not recorded which). The origin of the receptors is a woman aged 30 to 39 with acute COVID-19.

This clone was seen only once. This chain joins TRBV19 and TRBJ2-3, with D possibly TRBD1 on 5 matching bases. CDR3 length equals 16 residues. CDR1 LNHDA and CDR2 SQIVND come from the germline V gene (reference sequence). The V end lost 3 bases, the J end lost 6 bases, and 19 bases lay between the germline ends. The DNA for the CDR3 is TGTGCCAGTAGTATTAGGGGAACAAGGGCGTTTGATACGCAGTATTTT. It encodes CASSIRGTRAFDTQYF.

This sequence joins TRBV11-2 and TRBJ1-6; 8 bases match TRBD1. Germline V gene data show CDR1 as SGHAT and CDR2 as FQNNGV. Trimming at V came to 2 bases and at J to 14 bases, leaving 14 bases not matched to a gene. The CDR3 runs 16 residues. The CDR3 loop reads CASSLWLGQDRGTLHF. The CDR3 DNA sequence: TGTGCCAGCAGCTTATGGTTGGGACAGGACCGAGGAACCCTCCACTTT.